This TCR beta chain was recovered during a study of identical twins. Each CDR3 protein is one row after TCRdb ran MiXCR on the 5' RACE reads. The sample includes around 490,000 distinct CDR3 sequences, approximately 16% of them seen just once. This clonotype was recorded a few times. The V gene's germline CDR1 is WSHSY and CDR2 SAAADI. The V gene lost 5 bases and the J gene lost 3 bases, with 18 bases spanning the gap. The CDR3 is 16 residues long. The data were also submitted as part of a second study, on yellow fever vaccine responses in identical twins.

Sequencing was done on a sample of CD4+ T cells sorted from blood. The sequence derives from a woman in her late teens or twenties in good health. The rearrangement joins TRBV10-2 to TRBJ2-3, with D perhaps matching TRBD2 (6 bases). CDR3 DNA: TGCGCCAGCAGTACTACCAGGGCGGGGTTAACAGATACGCAGTATTTT. Translating gives CASSTTRAGLTDTQYF.